This T cell receptor (beta chain) was sequenced during a study of Ad26.COV2.S vaccination and SARS-CoV-2 variants. Study background: Intramuscularly, Ad26.COV2.S was given either once or twice, 56 days apart.

The data were produced by immunoSEQ multiplex PCR, yet TCRdb's version contains in-frame clones alone and is incomplete. The sample holds roughly 700,000 clones; roughly nine tenths are singletons and the top ten take roughly 1.5%. Findings of the study overall: The breadth of spike-specific CD8+ and CD4+ T cell responses after vaccination was reportedly substantial. Vaccinated individuals (as opposed to placebo recipients) had higher spike-specific TCR breadth.

Trimming pared 8 bases from V and 0 bases from J, leaving 11 bases between. The CDR3 totals 13 residues. The germline gives CDR1 MGHDK, CDR2 SYGVNS. This sample's treatment: roughly 19 received Ad26.COV2.S at low or high dose, single or two shots; about 5 received placebo; per-sample allocation not given. Samples were taken on day 63 after the first vaccine or placebo injection. Turning to this clone: The antigen is unknown.

V and J are TRBV25-1 and TRBJ2-7; no definite D call. This TCR was sampled from a person between 18 and 65 years old who received the Ad26.COV2.S COVID-19 vaccine or a placebo. The material sequenced was peripheral blood, taken in a trial of Ad26.COV2.S vaccine versus placebo. The CDR3 DNA reads as TGTGCCAGCTCCCAGGCTAGCTCCTACGAGCAGTACTTC. It codes for CASSQASSYEQYF.